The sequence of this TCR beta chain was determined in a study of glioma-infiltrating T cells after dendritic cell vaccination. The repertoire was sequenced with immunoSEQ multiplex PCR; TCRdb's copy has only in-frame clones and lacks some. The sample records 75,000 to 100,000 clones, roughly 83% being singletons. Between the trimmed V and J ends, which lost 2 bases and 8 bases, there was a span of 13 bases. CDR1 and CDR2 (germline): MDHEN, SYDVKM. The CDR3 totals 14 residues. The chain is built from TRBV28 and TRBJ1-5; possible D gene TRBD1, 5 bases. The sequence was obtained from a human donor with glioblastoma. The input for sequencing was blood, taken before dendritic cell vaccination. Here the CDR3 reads CASSLPQGREPQHF. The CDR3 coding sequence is TGTGCCAGCAGTTTACCTCAGGGTAGGGAGCCCCAGCATTTT.